This TCR beta chain was sequenced for a study of blood T cell repertoires in COVID-19 (dated by TCRdb to 2018 to 2020). For the wider study: Samples covering the acute and convalescent phases of COVID-19 were provided by collaborators in the United States, Italy and Spain. The material from the prospective study consisted of cDNA or gDNA derived from T cells, B-cell-depleted T cells, or PBMCs. Deeply sampled blood TCRbeta repertoires from subjects exposed to, actively infected with, or recovered from COVID-19 were included in the dataset. A freely available public database, intended as a resource for researchers studying the immune response to SARS-CoV-2, is where the repertoires were released. Samples were obtained from the ongoing ImmuneRACE study (first 160 participants) and from over a thousand subjects provided by 6 global collaborators. Nearly every sample came with metadata listing a de-identified subject ID, COVID-19 status, age in years and sex. Where available, HLA class I and class II types were taken from metadata supplied by the sample provider and were not determined by assay-based typing.

One collaborating source in Seattle enrolled patients during active infection and followed them longitudinally through the course of disease. Each collaborating institution followed its own protocols to collect whole blood in K2EDTA tubes. For TCRbeta analysis, collaborators shipped samples as frozen whole blood, isolated PBMCs, or DNA extracted from either of those sample types. TCRbeta CDR3 regions were amplified from genomic DNA by means of the immunoSEQ Assay, a bias-controlled multiplex PCR. The study's processing was this. The number of nucleated cells in each sample was estimated by amplification of reference gene primers within the assay. To quantify the absolute abundance of each unique TCRbeta CDR3 rearrangement, sequence reads were collapsed and filtered. For each sample, productive Simpson clonality was calculated by taking the square root of Simpson's diversity index across productive rearrangements. This is the immuneACCESS table as TCRdb keeps it, with only in-frame sequences that have V and J called. A part of the clones is gone; compared with another copy, unresolved V genes explain less than half, and the rest is unexplained. The V and J calls and clone size are taken from that table; D and trimming were inferred from the DNA. For this sample there are 55,000 to 70,000 clones; 90% to 95% appear just once. Of the sample, more than 5.5% falls within the top ten clones.

Of note for this clone: The antigen this receptor binds is unknown. No base quality information exists; no much larger clone differs at one position.

Findings and caveats that apply to the study as a whole: The amount of clinical and demographic metadata varied by source and participant and was provided uncurated.

V is pruned by 4 bases and J by 8 bases, leaving 22 bases of the junction without a gene match. From the cysteine up to the phenylalanine, the CDR3 has a length of 19 residues. CDR3 DNA only is kept here, 57 bases in frame from base 1. CDR1 and CDR2 were assigned from the germline V gene (reference sequence) as GTSNPN and SVGIG. This TCR was recovered from a man aged 35-49 years with COVID-19, enrolled during active disease. The source material was peripheral blood. Here the chain combines TRBV30 and TRBJ1-4; the junction holds 10 bases that match TRBD1. The CDR3 here reads CAWMGPGARDRGLGEKLFF. The sequenced DNA is TGTGCCTGGATGGGCCCAGGTGCCCGGGACAGGGGCCTGGGCGAAAAACTGTTTTTT.